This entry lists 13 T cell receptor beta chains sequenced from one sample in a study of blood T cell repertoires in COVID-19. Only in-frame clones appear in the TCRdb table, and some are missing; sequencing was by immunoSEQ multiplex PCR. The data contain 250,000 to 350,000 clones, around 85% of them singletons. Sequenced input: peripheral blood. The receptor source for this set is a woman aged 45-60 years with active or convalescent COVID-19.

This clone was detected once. CDR3: CASSPHRDFTNEQFF. CDR3 sequence (DNA): TGTGCCAGCAGCCCCCACCGGGACTTTACCAATGAGCAGTTCTTC. The rearrangement joins TRBV9 to TRBJ2-1; D perhaps matches TRBD2 (6 bases). This CDR3 comprises 15 residues. CDR1 SGDLS and CDR2 YYNGEE come from the germline V gene. Trimming stripped 4 bases from V and 6 bases from J, with 17 bases between.

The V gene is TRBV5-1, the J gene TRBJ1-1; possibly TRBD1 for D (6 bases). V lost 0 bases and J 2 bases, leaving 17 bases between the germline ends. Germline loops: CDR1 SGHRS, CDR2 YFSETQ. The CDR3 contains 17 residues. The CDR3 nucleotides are TGCGCCAGCAGCTTGGACAGGGTCAGGGGAACCAACACTGAAGCTTTCTTT. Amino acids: CASSLDRVRGTNTEAFF.

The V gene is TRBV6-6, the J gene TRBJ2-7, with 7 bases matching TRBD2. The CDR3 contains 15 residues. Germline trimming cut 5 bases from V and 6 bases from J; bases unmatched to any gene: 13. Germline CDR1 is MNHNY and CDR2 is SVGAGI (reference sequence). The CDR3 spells CASSQAGLISLEQYF. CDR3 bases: TGTGCCAGCAGTCAGGCGGGACTAATCTCTCTCGAGCAGTACTTC.

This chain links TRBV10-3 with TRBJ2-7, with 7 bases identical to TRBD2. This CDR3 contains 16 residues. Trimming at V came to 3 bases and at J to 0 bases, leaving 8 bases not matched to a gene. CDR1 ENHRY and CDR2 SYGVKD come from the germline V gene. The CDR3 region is CAISDFPSGISYEQYF. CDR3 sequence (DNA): TGTGCCATCAGTGATTTCCCTAGCGGAATCTCCTACGAGCAGTACTTC.

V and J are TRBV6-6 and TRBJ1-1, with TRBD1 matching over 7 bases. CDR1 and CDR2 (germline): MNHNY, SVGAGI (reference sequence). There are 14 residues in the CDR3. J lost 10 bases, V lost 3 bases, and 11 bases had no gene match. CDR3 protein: CASSYSEGARVAFF. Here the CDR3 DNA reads TGTGCCAGCAGTTATTCGGAGGGGGCTCGGGTAGCTTTCTTT.

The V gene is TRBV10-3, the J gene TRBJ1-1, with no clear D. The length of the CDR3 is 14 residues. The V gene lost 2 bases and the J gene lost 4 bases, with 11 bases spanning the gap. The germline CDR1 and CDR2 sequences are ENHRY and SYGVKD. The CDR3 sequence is CAISELGLGTEAFF. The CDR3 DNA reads TGTGCCATCAGTGAGCTCGGGTTGGGCACTGAAGCTTTCTTT.

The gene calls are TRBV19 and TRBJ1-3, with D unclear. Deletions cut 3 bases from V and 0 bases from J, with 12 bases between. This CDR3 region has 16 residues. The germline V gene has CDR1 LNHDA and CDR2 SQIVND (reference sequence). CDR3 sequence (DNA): TGTGCCAGTAGTATTCTGCGGAGTCGCTCTGGAAACACCATATATTTT. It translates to CASSILRSRSGNTIYF.

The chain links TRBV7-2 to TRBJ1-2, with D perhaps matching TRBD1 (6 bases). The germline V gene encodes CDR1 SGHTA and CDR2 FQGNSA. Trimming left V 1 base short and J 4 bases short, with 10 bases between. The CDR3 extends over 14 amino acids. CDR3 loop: CASSLEADSYGYTF. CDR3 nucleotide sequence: TGTGCCAGCAGCTTAGAAGCGGACAGCTATGGCTACACCTTC.

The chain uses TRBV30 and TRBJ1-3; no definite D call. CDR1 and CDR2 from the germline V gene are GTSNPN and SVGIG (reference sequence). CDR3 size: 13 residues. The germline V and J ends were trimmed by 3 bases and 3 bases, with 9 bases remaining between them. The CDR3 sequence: CAWSSLYGNTIYF. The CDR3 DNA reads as TGTGCCTGGAGCTCTTTATATGGAAACACCATATATTTT.

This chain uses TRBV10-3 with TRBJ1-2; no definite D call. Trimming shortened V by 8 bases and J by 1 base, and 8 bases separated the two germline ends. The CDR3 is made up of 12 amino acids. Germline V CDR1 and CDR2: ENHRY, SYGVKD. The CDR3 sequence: CAISRGNYGYTF. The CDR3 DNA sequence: TGTGCCATCTCCCGGGGTAACTATGGCTACACCTTC.

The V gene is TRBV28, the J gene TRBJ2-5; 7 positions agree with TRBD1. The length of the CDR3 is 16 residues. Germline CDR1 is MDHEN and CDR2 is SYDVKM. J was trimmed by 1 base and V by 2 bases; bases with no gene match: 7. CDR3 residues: CASSLAGTAFQETQYF. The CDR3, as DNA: TGTGCCAGCAGTTTAGCTGGGACAGCTTTCCAAGAGACCCAGTACTTC.

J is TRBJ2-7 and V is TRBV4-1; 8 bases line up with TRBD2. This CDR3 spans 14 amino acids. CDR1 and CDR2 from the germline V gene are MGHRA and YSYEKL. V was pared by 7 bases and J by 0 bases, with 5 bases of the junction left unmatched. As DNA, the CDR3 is TGCGCCAGCAAGGTACTAGCGGTCTCCTACGAGCAGTACTTC. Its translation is CASKVLAVSYEQYF.

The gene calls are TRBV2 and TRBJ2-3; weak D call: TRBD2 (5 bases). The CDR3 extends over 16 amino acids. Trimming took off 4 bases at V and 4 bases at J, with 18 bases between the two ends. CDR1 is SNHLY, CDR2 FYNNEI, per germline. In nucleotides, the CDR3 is TGTGCCAGCAGTGGCCCCACCGTGAGTAGCGCAGATACGCAGTATTTT. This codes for CASSGPTVSSADTQYF.